The 5 T cell receptor beta chains listed next were all sequenced from one sample in a study of blood T cell repertoires in COVID-19. Repertoires were generated with immunoSEQ multiplex PCR, while TCRdb's copy carries only in-frame clones and drops some. The sample lists 70,000 or so clones, about four fifths occurring once. The sample taken for sequencing was peripheral blood. The receptors originated from a human donor in a cohort sampled during active COVID-19.

The chain couples TRBV5-4 to TRBJ2-4; no reliable D call. The CDR3 consists of 12 residues. Germline V lookup: CDR1 SGHNT, CDR2 YYREEE (reference sequence). Trimming left V 4 bases short and J 8 bases short, with 10 bases between. The CDR3 coding sequence is TGTGCCAGCAGCCTGGAGAGTGACATTCAGTACTTC. Translation gives CASSLESDIQYF.

V is TRBV6-4 and J is TRBJ2-1, with 10 bases lining up with TRBD2. Germline V gene sequence: CDR1 MRHNA, CDR2 SNTAGT. The J segment lost 9 bases and the V segment lost 3 bases, leaving 8 bases of the junction unmatched. This CDR3 contains 15 residues. In nucleotides, the CDR3 is TGTGCCAGCAGTGAGAGACTAGCGGGCTGGGGTGAGCAGTTCTTC. It yields the protein CASSERLAGWGEQFF.

CDR3 amino acids: CASSLQYSNQPQHF. The CDR3 DNA is TGTGCCAGCAGCCTACAGTATAGCAATCAGCCCCAGCATTTT. The V gene is TRBV6-6, the J gene TRBJ1-5, with D unclear. V was pared by 6 bases and J by 0 bases, with 9 bases between. The germline V gene encodes CDR1 MNHNY and CDR2 SVGAGI (reference sequence). The CDR3 length is 14 residues.

With respect to this clone: This specimen includes other DNA sequences encoding the same CDR3. This chain uses TRBV3-1 (or the pseudogene TRBV3-2) with TRBJ2-5; 7 bases line up with TRBD2. The CDR3 length is 15 residues. Germline V CDR1 and CDR2: LGHDT, YNNKEL (reference sequence). The junction had 7 bases not matched to a gene; V was cut back by 4 bases and J by 2 bases. The CDR3 region has the DNA TGTGCCAGCAGCCCTCCCGGGCGGGGGCAAGAGACCCAGTACTTC. Translation gives CASSPPGRGQETQYF.

The chain combines TRBV10-3 with TRBJ2-1, with 12 bases that match TRBD2. The germline CDR1 and CDR2 sequences are ENHRY and SYGVKD. This CDR3 contains 16 residues. V lost 4 bases to trimming and J lost 7 bases; unmatched junction nucleotides: 8. The CDR3, as DNA: TGTGCCATCAGTGGGGGACTAGCGGGCTTTTTGAATGAGCAGTTCTTC. Its translation is CAISGGLAGFLNEQFF.